This T cell receptor (beta chain) was sequenced during a study of blood T cell repertoires in COVID-19. CDR1 is SEHNR and CDR2 is FQNEAQ in the germline V gene (reference sequence). This CDR3 contains 15 residues. The V end was cut by 6 bases, the J end by 8 bases, with 20 bases between. Repertoires were generated with immunoSEQ multiplex PCR, while TCRdb's copy carries only in-frame clones and drops some. The sample yields some 250,000 clones, around 88% seen once. This clonotype was obtained from a man younger than 40 with active or convalescent COVID-19. Sequencing input: peripheral blood. The chain uses TRBV7-9 and TRBJ2-4; a weak D match, TRBD2 (6 bases). As DNA, the CDR3 is TGTGCCAGCAGTCTCCAAGGGGCCGGGGGTGACATTCAGTACTTC. Translating it yields CASSLQGAGGDIQYF.